Below are 20 T cell receptor beta chains sequenced from a single sample in a study of T cells in Graves' hyperthyroidism and ophthalmopathy. Amplified TCR beta CDR3 regions derived from RNA transcripts. Using the HTBI primer set, a first-round RT-PCR was run on the TCR CDR3. TCRdb reprocessed the multiplex PCR reads with MiXCR, giving one entry per CDR3 protein. The data contain about 400,000 distinct CDR3 sequences, approximately 15% of them seen just once; the ten biggest clones take up almost 8%. The sequenced sample was blood. Receptors were obtained from a woman aged 18-29 years with Graves' hyperthyroidism.

This clonotype was detected only a few times. The J gene is TRBJ2-3, the V gene TRBV12-3 or TRBV12-4, with D perhaps given as TRBD1 or TRBD2 (5 bases each). V lost 6 bases, J lost 4 bases, and 11 bases lay in between. The CDR3 is 13 residues long. The CDR3 sequence is CASSGDGADTQYF. DNA for the CDR3: TGTGCCAGCAGCGGGGACGGCGCAGATACGCAGTATTTT.

This clonotype was counted many times. This chain connects TRBV7-9 to TRBJ1-2, with D possibly matching TRBD1 (6 bases). The V and J ends lost 5 bases and 6 bases respectively, with 22 bases between them. The CDR3 covers 16 residues. CDR1 and CDR2 (germline): SEHNR, FQNEAQ (reference sequence). The DNA of the CDR3 is TGTGCCAGCAGCCTTTTATTACCCGGGACATCCGATGGCTACACCTTC. It codes for CASSLLLPGTSDGYTF.

This clonotype was detected ten times or more. The chain recombines TRBV3-1 with TRBJ1-2; no clear D. Germline-derived CDR1 and CDR2 are LGHDT and YNNKEL (reference sequence). V lost 9 bases to trimming and J lost 4 bases, with 12 bases between them. The length of the CDR3 is 12 residues. CDR3 in amino acids: CASKTDSYGYTF. The CDR3 DNA reads as TGTGCCAGTAAGACGGATAGCTATGGCTACACCTTC.

This clonotype was counted many times. This rearrangement joins TRBV24-1 to TRBJ2-7; TRBD1 aligns across 9 bases. The V segment lost 4 bases and the J segment 4 bases; nucleotides outside the gene matches: 1. Germline V gene data show CDR1 as KGHDR and CDR2 as SFDVKD. The CDR3 spans 13 residues. The CDR3 DNA reads TGTGCCACCAGTGAGGACAGGGGTTACGAGCAGTACTTC. Protein: CATSEDRGYEQYF.

The chain has TRBV18 and TRBJ2-7; possible D gene TRBD1, 6 bases. From germline, CDR1 is KGHSH and CDR2 LQKENI. V lost 6 bases and J lost 2, with 14 bases in between. The CDR3 spans 14 residues. CDR3 protein: CASSPARQAYEQYF. CDR3 coding DNA: TGTGCCAGCTCCCCCGCCCGACAGGCCTACGAGCAGTACTTC.

V gene TRBV6-1 combines with J gene TRBJ1-4; TRBD1 might be the D (5 bases). Germline V gene lookup returns CDR1 MNHNS and CDR2 SASEGT. With 11 bases removed from V and 5 bases from J, the gap between germline ends came to 18 bases. The CDR3 totals 14 residues. The chain's CDR3 is CAAREPGLNEKLFF. CDR3 sequence (DNA): TGTGCCGCGAGGGAGCCGGGACTAAATGAAAAACTGTTTTTT.

Many counts were recorded for this clonotype. The chain couples TRBV2 to TRBJ2-3; D perhaps matches TRBD2 (5 bases). V dropped 6 bases and J dropped 0 bases, with 13 bases sitting between them. This CDR3 region has 15 residues. The germline gives CDR1 SNHLY, CDR2 FYNNEI. CDR3 in DNA: TGTGCCAGCAGCGGACGGGAATCAAGCACAGATACGCAGTATTTT. It codes for CASSGRESSTDTQYF.

This clonotype was counted between two and nine times. In DNA, the CDR3 is TGCAGTGCTAGTTCCGAAGACTATATTTCTGGAAACACCATATATTTT. Translating it yields CSASSEDYISGNTIYF. The rearrangement links TRBV20-1 to TRBJ1-3; D is unresolved. The germline V gene encodes CDR1 DFQATT and CDR2 SNEGSKA (reference sequence). V was trimmed by 3 bases and J by 1 base, leaving 16 bases between them. There are 16 residues in the CDR3.

This clonotype has a handful of counts. The chain has TRBV19 and TRBJ1-6; D is unresolved. The V end lost 3 bases, the J end lost 7 bases, and 16 bases lay between the germline ends. The CDR3 covers 16 residues. In germline, CDR1 is LNHDA, CDR2 SQIVND (reference sequence). The CDR3, as DNA: TGTGCCAGTAGTATGGGCCCAGTTCGGCGAAATTCACCCCTCCACTTT. Residues: CASSMGPVRRNSPLHF.

This clonotype was detected ten times or more. The V call is TRBV12-3 or TRBV12-4, the J call TRBJ1-2; unclear D gene. The ends were cut back, 2 bases at V and 4 bases at J, with 11 bases in the middle. This CDR3 is 14 amino acids long. The CDR3 DNA is TGTGCCAGCAGTTTACGCCGGGGAACCTATGGCTACACCTTC. Residues: CASSLRRGTYGYTF.

This clonotype was observed many times. The chain recombines TRBV24-1 with TRBJ2-1, with 7 bases aligning to TRBD1. The CDR3 spans 16 residues. Unmatched junction bases numbered 10, after V lost 3 bases and J lost 6 bases. Per germline, CDR1 KGHDR and CDR2 SFDVKD. The CDR3 loop reads CATSDTGTVHFNEQFF. The CDR3 bases are TGTGCCACCAGTGATACCGGGACAGTACATTTCAATGAGCAGTTCTTC.

This clonotype was seen many times. This chain links TRBV11-2 with TRBJ2-1; perhaps TRBD1 as D (5 bases). Trimming removed 3 bases at V and 8 bases at J, with 11 bases between. The CDR3 consists of 13 residues. CDR1 SGHAT and CDR2 FQNNGV come from the germline V gene. CDR3 coding DNA: TGTGCCAGCAGCTTCGCAGGGTTCGATGAGCAGTTCTTC. Its protein is CASSFAGFDEQFF.

With respect to this clonotype: A read error may be the cause here, since a much bigger clone is one base away. The V gene is TRBV30, the J gene TRBJ2-7; no reliable D call. The germline V gene encodes CDR1 GTSNPN and CDR2 SVGIG (reference sequence). The CDR3 is made up of 11 amino acids. As DNA, the CDR3 is TGTGCCCGGAGTGGGTTTGGCGAGCAGTACTTC. Its translation is CARSGFGEQYF. The full variable domain, its missing parts supplied by reference TRBV30 and TRBJ2-7, is SQTIHQWPATLVQPVGSPLSLECTVEGTSNPNLYWYRQAAGRGLQLLFYSVGIGQISSEVPQNLSASRPQDRQFILSSKKLLLSDSGFYLCARSGFGEQYFGPGTRLTVT.

This sequence joins TRBV10-2 and TRBJ2-7, with 10 positions matching TRBD1. CDR1 WSHSY and CDR2 SAAADI come from the germline V gene. The trim removed 9 bases at V and 3 bases at J, leaving 20 bases unmatched. The CDR3 contains 18 residues. The CDR3 loop reads CASHSIPGQGKDSYEQYF. CDR3 in DNA: TGCGCCAGTCATTCTATCCCGGGACAGGGGAAGGATAGCTACGAGCAGTACTTC.

The chain is built from TRBV7-3 and TRBJ2-7; maybe TRBD2 (5 bases). The germline V gene encodes CDR1 SGHTA and CDR2 FQGTGA. This CDR3 has 14 residues. Trimming shortened V by 5 bases and J by 2 bases, and 13 bases separated the two germline ends. The CDR3 coding sequence is TGTGCCAGCAGCCCCAAAAGCGGCCCCTACGAGCAGTACTTC. Translated: CASSPKSGPYEQYF.

This clonotype was seen a few times. The J gene is TRBJ2-1, the V gene TRBV5-6; 8 nucleotides match TRBD2. With V trimmed by 5 bases and J by 5 bases, 6 bases remained unmatched. Germline assignment: CDR1 SGHDT and CDR2 YYEEEE. The CDR3 has 14 residues. The CDR3 nucleotides read TGTGCCAGCAGAGCGGGAGTTAGGGACAATGAGCAGTTCTTC. It translates to CASRAGVRDNEQFF.

This clonotype is a singleton in its sample. Possible read error: a much larger clone is one base away. The J gene is TRBJ2-5, the V gene TRBV15, with 8 bases identical to TRBD2. CDR3 length equals 14 residues. Per the germline V gene, CDR1 is LNHNV and CDR2 is YYDKDF (reference sequence). V was pared by 1 base and J by 4 bases, with 2 bases of the junction left unmatched. The CDR3 spells CATSRGGGLETQYF. In DNA, the CDR3 is TGTGCCACCAGCAGAGGCGGGGGGCTAGAGACCCAGTACTTC. Combining the CDR3 with reference TRBV15 and TRBJ2-5 gives the whole variable domain DAMVIQNPRYQVTQFGKPVTLSCSQTLNHNVMYWYQQKSSQAPKLLFHYYDKDFNNEADTPDNFQSRRPNTSFCFLDIRSPGLGDTAMYLCATSRGGGLETQYFGPGTRLLVL.

This clonotype was seen many times. The chain couples TRBV6-1 to TRBJ2-7; 13 bases agree with TRBD2. The CDR3 length is 17 residues. The ends lost 5 bases at V and 5 bases at J; junction bases unmatched: 12. Germline-derived CDR1 and CDR2 are MNHNS and SASEGT. CDR3 in amino acids: CASSYRNRLAGGDEQYF. The CDR3, as DNA: TGTGCCAGCAGTTATCGCAACCGACTAGCGGGAGGTGACGAGCAGTACTTC.

This clonotype was counted a few times. The chain combines TRBV12-3 or TRBV12-4 with TRBJ1-4; D not resolved. Trimming took off 3 bases at V and 0 bases at J, with 11 bases between the two ends. This CDR3 contains 16 residues. CDR3 loop: CASSFGEKATNEKLFF. As DNA, the CDR3 is TGTGCCAGCAGTTTTGGGGAGAAGGCAACTAATGAAAAACTGTTTTTT.

This clonotype was detected a few times. The V gene is TRBV9, the J gene TRBJ2-1, with 7 positions matching TRBD2. Germline CDR1 and CDR2: SGDLS and YYNGEE. The CDR3 totals 14 residues. J gave up 7 bases and V 4 bases, and 8 bases lay outside the gene matches. CDR3 sequence: CASSRGGSGNEQFF. The CDR3 nucleotides read TGTGCCAGCAGCCGGGGCGGGAGTGGGAATGAGCAGTTCTTC.